The T cell receptor (beta chain) under discussion was sequenced for a study of blood T cell repertoires in COVID-19. On the study more broadly: The United States, Italy and Spain supplied acute and convalescent COVID-19 samples. T cells, B-cell-depleted T cells, or PBMCs provided the cDNA or gDNA that served as material.

Germline CDR1 MNHEY, CDR2 SVGAGI. This CDR3 spans 16 amino acids. V was pared by 2 bases and J by 5 bases, with 5 bases of the junction left unmatched. Per the authors' pipeline: Cell counts per sample came from amplifying reference gene primers. The repertoire was sequenced with immunoSEQ multiplex PCR; TCRdb's copy has only in-frame clones and lacks some. The V and J calls and clone size were taken over from that table, and D and trimming were inferred from the DNA. This table holds about 200,000 clones, approximately 91% found once. This chain uses TRBV6-5 with TRBJ2-2; 10 bases fit TRBD2. The sequenced sample was peripheral blood. The TCR comes from a middle-aged man with COVID-19, enrolled during active disease. CDR3 sequence: CASSYLLAGLTGELFF. CDR3 nucleotides: TGTGCCAGCAGTTACCTACTAGCGGGACTTACCGGGGAGCTGTTTTTT.